This T cell receptor beta chain was captured by sequencing in a study of blood T cell repertoires in COVID-19. The V gene's germline CDR1 is ENHRY and CDR2 SYGVKD. CDR3 length: 14 amino acids. The ends were cut back, 0 bases at V and 3 bases at J, with 8 bases in the middle. This table comes from immunoSEQ multiplex PCR, and its TCRdb copy is limited to in-frame clones, with some not included. The table includes 90,000 to 150,000 clones, roughly nine tenths detected once. Sample: peripheral blood. V is TRBV10-3 and J is TRBJ1-1; D gene unclear. This receptor was obtained from a man in his 70s who had recovered from COVID-19. CDR3 DNA sequence: TGTGCCATCAGTGAGTCGGAGGGATACACTGAAGCTTTCTTT. The encoded protein is CAISESEGYTEAFF.